One and the same sample provided the 30 T cell receptor beta chains below, sequenced in a study of T cell responses to AZD1222 COVID-19 vaccine. The data were produced by immunoSEQ multiplex PCR, yet TCRdb's version contains in-frame clones alone and is incomplete. The sample includes fewer than 85,000 clones, 80% to 90% of them seen just once. The material was peripheral blood, obtained 28 days after the second AZD1222 dose. The receptors originated from an adult who received the AZD1222 COVID-19 vaccine.

The rearrangement uses TRBV21-1 and TRBJ1-6. TRBV21-1 corresponds to a pseudogene. The CDR3 spans 16 residues. CDR3 DNA sequence: TGTGCCAGCAGCAAAGTTTTTGGGGGGCATAATTCACCCCTCCACTTT. This translates into CASSKVFGGHNSPLHF.

The chain recombines TRBV19 with TRBJ2-7; maybe TRBD1 (5 bases). CDR3 length equals 15 residues. Looked up from germline, CDR1 is LNHDA and CDR2 is SQIVND (reference sequence). V was trimmed by 3 bases and J by 4 bases, leaving 16 bases between them. The CDR3 sequence: CASSIQGAHPYEQYF. CDR3 in DNA: TGTGCCAGTAGTATCCAAGGGGCACATCCATACGAGCAGTACTTC.

The V and J genes are TRBV27 and TRBJ1-5; 8 nucleotides match TRBD1. Germline V gives CDR1 MNHEY, CDR2 SMNVEV (reference sequence). The V segment lost 3 bases and the J segment 3 bases; nucleotides outside the gene matches: 4. This CDR3 is built from 15 residues. The CDR3 coding sequence is TGTGCCAGCAGTTTTGGACAGGGTAACAATCAGCCCCAGCATTTT. Encoded protein: CASSFGQGNNQPQHF.

DNA for the CDR3: TGCGCCAGCAGCCAAGATCCGGTTGACGAGCAGTACTTC. Translating it yields CASSQDPVDEQYF. The chain uses TRBV4-3 and TRBJ2-7; D unclear. With 0 bases removed from V and 5 bases from J, the gap between germline ends came to 8 bases. Germline assignment: CDR1 LGHNA and CDR2 YSLEER. The CDR3 is made up of 13 amino acids.

The rearrangement links TRBV7-2 to TRBJ2-7; unclear D gene. Germline V lookup: CDR1 SGHTA, CDR2 FQGNSA. V lost 6 bases and J lost 4, with 13 bases in between. The CDR3 spans 13 residues. The CDR3 DNA follows: TGTGCCAGCAGTAGAACTCAAGGGTACGAGCAGTACTTC. It yields the protein CASSRTQGYEQYF.

The chain employs TRBV10-3 and TRBJ1-2, with a tentative D call TRBD1 (5 bases). CDR3 size: 14 residues. The V gene lost 3 bases and the J gene lost 8 bases, with 16 bases spanning the gap. CDR1 and CDR2 from the germline V gene are ENHRY and SYGVKD. CDR3 protein: CAISERGQPYGYTF. The DNA of the CDR3 is TGTGCCATCAGTGAAAGGGGCCAGCCTTACGGCTACACCTTC.

The chain has TRBV11-3 and TRBJ1-2, with D unresolved. The CDR3 is made up of 17 amino acids. Deletions cut 5 bases from V and 0 bases from J, with 19 bases between. Germline V gene sequence: CDR1 SGHNT, CDR2 YENEEA. CDR3 sequence (DNA): TGTGCCAGCAGCCCCGCAGGTCCGACGGATACTAACTATGGCTACACCTTC. Translated: CASSPAGPTDTNYGYTF.

V and J are TRBV20-1 and TRBJ2-1; 10 nucleotides match TRBD1. Per the germline V gene, CDR1 is DFQATT and CDR2 is SNEGSKA (reference sequence). CDR3 length: 13 residues. J was trimmed by 8 bases and V by 3 bases; bases with no gene match: 4. The CDR3 spells CSASRGQGDEQFF. CDR3 in DNA: TGCAGTGCTAGTAGAGGACAGGGGGATGAGCAGTTCTTC.

The table lists this clone with a count of one. The rearrangement links TRBV9 to TRBJ2-2; D might be TRBD2 (7 bases). Germline V gene data show CDR1 as SGDLS and CDR2 as YYNGEE. This CDR3 comprises 16 residues. V dropped 0 bases and J dropped 6 bases, with 15 bases sitting between them. The DNA for the CDR3 is TGTGCCAGCAGCGTAGCCCGGGGGGCCAATTCCGGGGAGCTGTTTTTT. Its translation is CASSVARGANSGELFF. Combining the CDR3 with reference TRBV9 and TRBJ2-2 gives the whole variable domain DSGVTQTPKHLITATGQRVTLRCSPRSGDLSVYWYQQSLDQGLQFLIQYYNGEERAKGNILERFSAQQFPDLHSELNLSSLELGDSALYFCASSVARGANSGELFFGEGSRLTVL.

V and J are TRBV6-2 or TRBV6-3 and TRBJ2-3, with unresolved D. The ends were cut back, 5 bases at V and 7 bases at J, with 10 bases in the middle. The CDR3 runs 12 residues. Germline CDR1 reads MNHEY; CDR2 reads SVGEGT. The CDR3 region has the DNA TGTGCCAGCAGTACGAGATCCTATACGCAGTATTTT. Amino acid sequence: CASSTRSYTQYF.

In nucleotides, the CDR3 is TGCGCCAGCAGCCAGATGGGGACAGGGGGCTTAGGGGACACTGAAGCTTTCTTT. Translating gives CASSQMGTGGLGDTEAFF. V usage is TRBV4-3 and J usage is TRBJ1-1; 12 nucleotides agree with TRBD1. This CDR3 comprises 18 residues. With 3 bases clipped from V and 3 bases from J, the junction kept 11 bases outside the gene matches. Germline V gives CDR1 LGHNA, CDR2 YSLEER.

This chain uses TRBV13 with TRBJ2-1; the D is unclear. Germline CDR1 reads PRHDT; CDR2 reads FYEKMQ (reference sequence). The CDR3 totals 16 residues. Trimming left V 4 bases short and J 7 bases short, with 20 bases between. In DNA, the CDR3 is TGTGCCAGCAGCTCCAAATTCAACACGAGTTGGAATGAGCAGTTCTTC. It translates to CASSSKFNTSWNEQFF.

The chain links TRBV30 to TRBJ1-2, with D perhaps matching TRBD1 (6 bases). The CDR3 extends over 14 amino acids. Deletions cut 1 base from V and 2 bases from J, with 11 bases between. From germline, CDR1 is GTSNPN and CDR2 SVGIG (reference sequence). The CDR3 coding sequence is TGTGCCTGGAGTGGGGGGGGCGCCAACTATGGCTACACCTTC. Translated, it gives CAWSGGGANYGYTF.

This sequence joins TRBV15 and TRBJ2-7, with D perhaps matching TRBD2 (5 bases). V was pared by 4 bases and J by 3 bases, with 22 bases between. Germline loops: CDR1 LNHNV, CDR2 YYDKDF (reference sequence). CDR3 length: 17 residues. The CDR3 region is CATSKRISTGIRYEQYF. As DNA, the CDR3 is TGTGCCACCAGCAAAAGGATATCCACGGGGATCCGCTACGAGCAGTACTTC. The whole variable domain, remainder taken from reference TRBV15 and TRBJ2-7, is DAMVIQNPRYQVTQFGKPVTLSCSQTLNHNVMYWYQQKSSQAPKLLFHYYDKDFNNEADTPDNFQSRRPNTSFCFLDIRSPGLGDTAMYLCATSKRISTGIRYEQYFGPGTRLTVT.

The rearrangement joins TRBV5-1 to TRBJ1-1; D possibly corresponds to TRBD1 (5 bases). Per germline, CDR1 SGHRS and CDR2 YFSETQ. This CDR3 has 17 residues. V lost 4 bases to trimming and J lost 5 bases, with 24 bases between them. CDR3 loop: CASSPNHKTVLETEAFF. Here the CDR3 DNA reads TGCGCCAGCAGCCCCAATCATAAGACAGTCCTGGAGACTGAAGCTTTCTTT.

The chain has TRBV15 and TRBJ2-5; D is undetermined. CDR1 is LNHNV, CDR2 YYDKDF, per germline (reference sequence). Trimming took off 6 bases at V and 5 bases at J, with 16 bases between the two ends. This CDR3 contains 14 residues. The CDR3 loop reads CATREQTPMETQYF. The CDR3 region has the DNA TGTGCCACCAGAGAACAGACCCCAATGGAGACCCAGTACTTC.

The CDR3 loop is CASSQDERASIQYF. The CDR3 nucleotides read TGTGCCAGCAGCCAAGATGAGCGGGCAAGCATTCAGTACTTC. V is TRBV4-2 and J is TRBJ2-4; D may be TRBD2 (6 bases). Trimming shortened V by 0 bases and J by 9 bases, and 12 bases separated the two germline ends. Germline values: CDR1 LGHNA, CDR2 YNFKEQ. The CDR3 loop spans 14 amino acids.

V gene TRBV27 combines with J gene TRBJ1-5; possibly TRBD1 for D (6 bases). Germline V CDR1 and CDR2: MNHEY, SMNVEV (reference sequence). The CDR3 spans 14 residues. Trimming took off 5 bases at V and 7 bases at J, with 15 bases between the two ends. The chain's CDR3 is CASSPQGGGQPQHF. CDR3 coding DNA: TGTGCCAGCAGTCCCCAAGGGGGAGGGCAGCCCCAGCATTTT.

The CDR3: CASSHTTNLAGDTYEQYF. DNA for the CDR3: TGTGCCAGCAGTCATACAACAAATCTAGCGGGGGACACCTACGAGCAGTACTTC. The chain carries TRBV6-6 and TRBJ2-7; 10 nucleotides match TRBD2. Germline V gene sequence: CDR1 MNHNY, CDR2 SVGAGI (reference sequence). This CDR3 spans 18 amino acids. Trimming cost V 5 bases and J 2 bases; bases outside gene matches: 15.

The rearrangement links TRBV5-6 to TRBJ2-7; the D is unclear. The CDR3 runs to 16 residues. V dropped 0 bases and J dropped 5 bases, with 18 bases sitting between them. CDR1 is SGHDT, CDR2 YYEEEE, per germline. CDR3 in amino acids: CASSLEGGRRLDEQYF. Written as DNA, the CDR3 is TGTGCCAGCAGCTTGGAGGGTGGCAGGCGCCTAGACGAGCAGTACTTC.

For the CDR3, the DNA is TGTGCCATCAGTGTCGGGCAGGGGATGGATGGAAACACCATATATTTT. Its protein product is CAISVGQGMDGNTIYF. The V gene is TRBV10-3, the J gene TRBJ1-3; possible D gene TRBD1, 6 bases. This CDR3 comprises 16 residues. V was clipped by 4 bases and J by 3 bases, with 16 bases between them. CDR1 is ENHRY, CDR2 SYGVKD, per germline.

This sequence joins TRBV5-1 and TRBJ1-6; no firm D call. This CDR3 spans 14 amino acids. CDR1 is SGHRS, CDR2 YFSETQ, per germline. Trimming removed 3 bases from V and 7 bases from J, with 11 bases in between. The CDR3 here is CASSSYEENSPLHF. The CDR3 DNA follows: TGCGCCAGCAGCTCATACGAGGAAAATTCACCCCTCCACTTT. Drawing the rest from reference TRBV5-1 and TRBJ1-6, the complete variable domain is KAGVTQTPRYLIKTRGQQVTLSCSPISGHRSVSWYQQTPGQGLQFLFEYFSETQRNKGNFPGRFSGRQFSNSRSEMNVSTLELGDSALYLCASSSYEENSPLHFGNGTRLTVT.

The count of this clone is one. The chain employs TRBV18 and TRBJ1-1; D possibly corresponds to TRBD1 (6 bases). The V gene's germline CDR1 is KGHSH and CDR2 LQKENI. This CDR3 is built from 14 residues. V was clipped by 2 bases and J by 4 bases, with 11 bases between them. The CDR3 DNA reads TGTGCCAGCTCACCATCAGGGGCGCGCACTGAAGCTTTCTTT. It is translated as CASSPSGARTEAFF.

V gene TRBV6-5 combines with J gene TRBJ1-1; the match to TRBD1 covers 8 bases. In germline, CDR1 is MNHEY, CDR2 SVGAGI. V lost 6 bases and J lost 11; bases outside the gene matches: 17. The CDR3 extends over 15 amino acids. CDR3 amino acids: CASSAGTGGTDGAFF. In DNA form, the CDR3 reads TGTGCCAGCAGCGCCGGGACAGGAGGAACGGATGGCGCTTTCTTT.

The chain carries TRBV7-2 and TRBJ1-2, with D maybe TRBD1 (6 bases). V lost 1 base and J lost 4, with 10 bases in between. The CDR3 spans 14 residues. Germline V gives CDR1 SGHTA, CDR2 FQGNSA. The CDR3 DNA is TGTGCCAGCAGCTTAGACGGACAGAGCTATGGCTACACCTTC. The encoded protein is CASSLDGQSYGYTF.

The chain is built from TRBV10-3 and TRBJ1-2; 8 nucleotides align to TRBD1. Losses at the gene ends were 5 bases for V and 0 bases for J; bases not matched to a gene: 2. Per the germline V gene, CDR1 is ENHRY and CDR2 is SYGVKD. The CDR3 totals 14 residues. Written as DNA, the CDR3 is TGTGCCATCAGTTGGGACAGGACTAACTATGGCTACACCTTC. Its translation is CAISWDRTNYGYTF.

This rearrangement joins TRBV19 to TRBJ1-4, with 9 bases matching TRBD1. The CDR3 sequence is 17 residues long. Germline-derived CDR1 and CDR2 are LNHDA and SQIVND (reference sequence). The ends lost 3 bases at V and 5 bases at J; junction bases unmatched: 10. The CDR3: CASSIRGTGRSNEKLFF. The CDR3 nucleotides read TGTGCCAGTAGTATTCGCGGGACAGGGCGATCGAATGAAAAACTGTTTTTT.

This chain joins TRBV29-1 and TRBJ2-3, with a weak D call TRBD1 (7 bases). CDR1 and CDR2 (germline): SQVTM, ANQGSEA. V dropped 0 bases and J dropped 1 base, with 14 bases sitting between them. The CDR3 length is 16 residues. The DNA of the CDR3 is TGCAGCGTTGAAGATGCGGGACAGAGAGGCACAGATACGCAGTATTTT. Its protein is CSVEDAGQRGTDTQYF.

This chain links TRBV2 with TRBJ2-1; no definite D call. V was cut by 2 bases and J by 4 bases, with 6 bases left in between. CDR1 and CDR2 from the germline V gene are SNHLY and FYNNEI. This CDR3 spans 13 amino acids. CDR3 region: CASSESRYNEQFF. The CDR3 nucleotides are TGTGCCAGCAGTGAATCGCGGTACAATGAGCAGTTCTTC.

The rearrangement uses TRBV6-4 and TRBJ2-3; perhaps D is TRBD1 or TRBD2 (5 bases each). Trimming took 4 bases from V and 3 from J, leaving 5 bases between them. This CDR3 is 12 amino acids long. Germline V gene lookup returns CDR1 MRHNA and CDR2 SNTAGT. The DNA for the CDR3 is TGTGCCAGCAGTGGGGGGACAGATACGCAGTATTTT. It is translated as CASSGGTDTQYF.